Listed here are 6 T cell receptor beta chains from one sample, sequenced in a study of STAT5B mutations in CD4+ large granular lymphocyte leukemia. Generated by immunoSEQ multiplex PCR, the TCRdb table keeps only in-frame clones and is missing some. Of about 36,000 clones listed, about 81% were seen once; the top ten hold approximately 0.6%. Material: CD4+ T cells from blood buffy coats. These receptors were collected from a human donor in good health.

CDR3 loop: CASSSGGGTYEQYF. CDR3 DNA: TGTGCCAGCAGCTCAGGAGGGGGTACCTACGAGCAGTACTTC. This chain links TRBV7-6 with TRBJ2-7; D tentatively reads TRBD1 or TRBD2 (6 bases each). The CDR3 length is 14 residues. V lost 4 bases and J 2 bases, leaving 12 bases between the germline ends. Per the germline V gene, CDR1 is SGHVS and CDR2 is FNYEAQ.

The chain links TRBV12-5 to TRBJ2-7, with D possibly matching TRBD2 (5 bases). The germline V gene encodes CDR1 LGHNT and CDR2 FRNRAP. CDR3 length: 13 amino acids. Between the trimmed V and J ends, which lost 3 bases and 0 bases, there was a span of 6 bases. CDR3 coding DNA: TGTGCTAGTGGTTTCGGGATCTCCTACGAGCAGTACTTC. This encodes CASGFGISYEQYF.

This chain uses TRBV7-8 with TRBJ1-3; D gene ambiguous. This CDR3 is 15 amino acids long. V was trimmed by 2 bases and J by 0 bases, leaving 8 bases between them. CDR1 and CDR2 from the germline V gene are SGHVS and FQNEAQ. CDR3 DNA: TGTGCCAGCAGCTTAATGGCAGTCTCTGGAAACACCATATATTTT. Protein: CASSLMAVSGNTIYF.

The chain combines TRBV6-1 with TRBJ2-5, with D hard to call. CDR1 and CDR2 (germline): MNHNS, SASEGT. V was clipped by 0 bases and J by 0 bases, with 5 bases between them. The length of the CDR3 is 14 residues. CDR3: CASSEATNQETQYF. CDR3 sequence (DNA): TGTGCCAGCAGTGAAGCTACAAACCAAGAGACCCAGTACTTC.

The chain uses TRBV5-1 and TRBJ1-1; D might be TRBD1 (5 bases). This CDR3 is built from 14 residues. Germline V CDR1 and CDR2: SGHRS, YFSETQ. V was clipped by 4 bases and J by 4 bases, with 14 bases between them. The CDR3 DNA is TGCGCCAGCAGCATTCAAGGGGAGGGCACTGAAGCTTTCTTT. Protein: CASSIQGEGTEAFF.

The genes are TRBV7-9 and TRBJ2-2; weak D call: TRBD2 (6 bases). Trimming removed 4 bases at V and 4 bases at J, with 13 bases between. Germline lookup yields CDR1 SEHNR and CDR2 FQNEAQ (reference sequence). The length of the CDR3 is 15 residues. CDR3 nucleotide sequence: TGTGCCAGCAGCTCCACGGGAGTGGGCACCGGGGAGCTGTTTTTT. Translated, it gives CASSSTGVGTGELFF.